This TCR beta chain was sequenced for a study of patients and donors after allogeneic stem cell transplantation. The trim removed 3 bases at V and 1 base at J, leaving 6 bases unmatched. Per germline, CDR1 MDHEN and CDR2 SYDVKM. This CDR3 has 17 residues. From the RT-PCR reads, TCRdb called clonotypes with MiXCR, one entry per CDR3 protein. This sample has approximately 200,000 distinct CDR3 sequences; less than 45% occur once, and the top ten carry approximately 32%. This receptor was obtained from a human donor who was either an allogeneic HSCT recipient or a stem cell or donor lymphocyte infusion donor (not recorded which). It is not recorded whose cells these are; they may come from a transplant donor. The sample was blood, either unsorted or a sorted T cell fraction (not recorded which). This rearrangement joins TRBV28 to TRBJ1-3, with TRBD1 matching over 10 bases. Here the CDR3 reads CASSLAGQGPSGNTIYF. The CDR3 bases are TGTGCCAGCAGTTTGGCGGGACAGGGGCCTTCTGGAAACACCATATATTTT.